These 16 T cell receptor beta chains share one sample of origin, sequenced in a study of CD8 T cells in ankylosing spondylitis. One entry per CDR3 protein, called by TCRdb with MiXCR from the 5' RACE reads. The sample shows about 200,000 distinct CDR3 sequences, roughly 13% of them seen only once. Input material: blood, either unsorted or a sorted T cell fraction (not recorded which). The receptors here all came from a male donor with ankylosing spondylitis or in good health (not recorded which).

In this sample, this clonotype turned up a few times. CDR3 bases: TGTGCCAGCAGTTTGTTAACGAATGAGCAGTTCTTC. Protein product: CASSLLTNEQFF. This chain uses TRBV12-3 or TRBV12-4 with TRBJ2-1; D is undetermined. V was shortened by 3 bases and J by 7 bases, with 7 bases between the two germline ends. This CDR3 has 12 amino acids.

The chain recombines TRBV15 with TRBJ2-7; the D gene is possibly TRBD2 (5 bases). Germline lookup yields CDR1 LNHNV and CDR2 YYDKDF (reference sequence). V lost 3 bases and J lost 3, with 9 bases in between. The CDR3 runs 13 residues. Here the CDR3 DNA reads TGTGCCACCAGCAGGTCCCGGGGCTACGAGCAGTACTTC. Its protein is CATSRSRGYEQYF.

The rearrangement uses TRBV2 and TRBJ2-7; D may be TRBD1 (5 bases). CDR1 and CDR2 (germline): SNHLY, FYNNEI. V was cut by 7 bases and J by 0 bases, with 13 bases left in between. This CDR3 is built from 14 residues. CDR3 nucleotides: TGTGCCAGCATCCTCGACAGCACCTCCTACGAGCAGTACTTC. Translated: CASILDSTSYEQYF.

A few counts support this clonotype. The V gene is TRBV7-2, the J gene TRBJ2-5; perhaps TRBD1 as D (5 bases). The CDR3 loop spans 16 amino acids. The V gene lost 1 base and the J gene lost 4 bases, with 16 bases spanning the gap. Germline V gene sequence: CDR1 SGHTA, CDR2 FQGNSA. The CDR3 DNA reads TGTGCCAGCAGCTTAGTTATCCCAGGGTTATCAGAGACCCAGTACTTC. Translated, it gives CASSLVIPGLSETQYF.

This clonotype was recorded a few times. This sequence joins TRBV12-3 or TRBV12-4 and TRBJ1-4; 8 nucleotides match TRBD1. The trim removed 8 bases at V and 14 bases at J, leaving 13 bases unmatched. CDR3 length: 13 amino acids. The CDR3 spells CASGQAGGGDLFF. The CDR3 DNA follows: TGTGCCAGCGGACAGGCAGGGGGCGGAGACCTGTTTTTT.

This clonotype came up many times. The chain carries TRBV4-1 and TRBJ2-2; no clear D. This CDR3 has 13 amino acids. The V end lost 0 bases, the J end lost 6 bases, and 5 bases lay between the germline ends. Per germline, CDR1 MGHRA and CDR2 YSYEKL. Written as DNA, the CDR3 is TGCGCCAGCAGCCAAGAAGGGTCCGGGGAGCTGTTTTTT. Translating it yields CASSQEGSGELFF.

This clonotype was picked up a small number of times. The V and J genes are TRBV7-9 and TRBJ2-1; D unclear. V was shortened by 1 base and J by 9 bases, with 7 bases between the two germline ends. Looked up from germline, CDR1 is SEHNR and CDR2 is FQNEAQ (reference sequence). CDR3 length equals 12 residues. CDR3 sequence (DNA): TGTGCCAGCAGCTTAGTAGGTGGTGAGCAGTTCTTC. As protein: CASSLVGGEQFF.

The chain is built from TRBV4-1 and TRBJ2-7; 7 bases fit TRBD1. The CDR3 consists of 20 residues. Unmatched junction bases numbered 21, after V lost 3 bases and J lost 1 base. Germline assignment: CDR1 MGHRA and CDR2 YSYEKL. The chain's CDR3 is CASSHPGKPVEGGSSYEQYF. Written as DNA, the CDR3 is TGCGCCAGCAGCCATCCAGGCAAACCAGTGGAAGGGGGCAGTTCCTACGAGCAGTACTTC.

This chain links TRBV6-5 with TRBJ2-4; D remains ambiguous. V lost 0 bases, J lost 0 bases, and 9 bases lay in between. Germline V gene lookup returns CDR1 MNHEY and CDR2 SVGAGI. The CDR3 has 16 amino acids. The CDR3 is CASSYSNTLAKNIQYF. CDR3 nucleotide sequence: TGTGCCAGCAGTTACTCGAACACCCTAGCCAAAAACATTCAGTACTTC.

The rearrangement uses TRBV20-1 and TRBJ2-7, with 8 bases that match TRBD2. The CDR3 totals 13 residues. V dropped 3 bases and J dropped 4; count of bases not matched to a gene: 5. Germline V gene data show CDR1 as DFQATT and CDR2 as SNEGSKA (reference sequence). The CDR3 bases are TGCAGTGCTAGCCCCCCGGGGGGGTACGAGCAGTACTTC. Protein sequence: CSASPPGGYEQYF.

This clonotype was detected a few times. This sequence joins TRBV29-1 and TRBJ1-2; D unclear. The V end was cut by 0 bases, the J end by 5 bases, with 13 bases between. The CDR3 runs 14 residues. The germline gives CDR1 SQVTM, CDR2 ANQGSEA. The CDR3 DNA reads as TGCAGCGTTGAAGATCCCGGGAGTGGGTATGGCTACACCTTC. The encoded protein is CSVEDPGSGYGYTF. The complete variable domain, with remaining parts taken from reference TRBV29-1 and TRBJ1-2, reads SAVISQKPSRDICQRGTSLTIQCQVDSQVTMMFWYRQQPGQSLTLIATANQGSEATYESGFVIDKFPISRPNLTFSTLTVSNMSPEDSSIYLCSVEDPGSGYGYTFGSGTRLTVV.

The rearrangement uses TRBV15 and TRBJ2-1, with TRBD2 as a possible D gene (6 bases). V lost 2 bases, J lost 8 bases, and 13 bases lay in between. The germline V gene has CDR1 LNHNV and CDR2 YYDKDF (reference sequence). The CDR3 is 14 amino acids. The CDR3 DNA reads as TGTGCCACCAGCAGACCCTTCGGAGGGGATGAGCAGTTCTTC. Protein: CATSRPFGGDEQFF.

The V gene is TRBV27, the J gene TRBJ2-7, with D hard to call. CDR1 and CDR2 (germline): MNHEY, SMNVEV (reference sequence). The CDR3 spans 14 residues. The V gene lost 3 bases and the J gene lost 3 bases, with 12 bases spanning the gap. The CDR3 spells CASSFGTADYEQYF. Written as DNA, the CDR3 is TGTGCCAGCAGTTTCGGTACGGCGGACTACGAGCAGTACTTC.

The sample holds a few counts of this clonotype. V gene TRBV3-1 combines with J gene TRBJ1-2; 8 bases map to TRBD1. V trimming: 0 bases; J trimming: 7 bases; junction bases outside the gene matches: 7. Looked up from germline, CDR1 is LGHDT and CDR2 is YNNKEL (reference sequence). This CDR3 has 15 residues. CDR3 sequence (DNA): TGTGCCAGCAGCCAAGATAGGGGAACAGGGGGTGGCTACACCTTC. Protein sequence: CASSQDRGTGGGYTF.

The V call is TRBV2, the J call TRBJ2-1; the D call may be TRBD1 or TRBD2 (6 bases each). V was cut by 8 bases and J by 7 bases, with 15 bases left in between. This CDR3 is built from 13 residues. Looked up from germline, CDR1 is SNHLY and CDR2 is FYNNEI. The CDR3 region has the DNA TGTGCCAGCGGCGAGAGGGGGGTAAATGAGCAGTTCTTC. It is translated as CASGERGVNEQFF.

CDR3 protein: CSAREGRYEQYF. The CDR3 DNA is TGCAGTGCTAGAGAGGGAAGGTACGAGCAGTACTTC. The J gene is TRBJ2-7, the V gene TRBV20-1; D unclear. The ends were cut back, 0 bases at V and 4 bases at J, with 7 bases in the middle. Germline values: CDR1 DFQATT, CDR2 SNEGSKA (reference sequence). The CDR3 has 12 amino acids.